This TCR beta chain was profiled in a study of cytomegalovirus exposure and HLA in healthy donors. There are 15 residues in the CDR3. CDR1 is LNHDA and CDR2 is SQIVND in the germline V gene (reference sequence). V gave up 9 bases and J gave up 0 bases; unmatched junction bases: 7. Primers: 60 Vbeta forward and 13 Jbeta reverse. Using immunoSEQ multiplex PCR, the repertoire was profiled, and TCRdb retains in-frame clones only, with some absent. The repertoire includes under 120,000 clones, around three quarters of them detected once, and about 3.4% sits in the top ten. V and J are TRBV19 and TRBJ2-2, with 7 bases aligning to TRBD1. The receptor comes from a woman between 35 and 50 years old in good health and CMV-seronegative. The material sequenced was PBMCs. CDR3 loop: CASQKTGTNTGELFF. CDR3 bases: TGTGCCAGCCAAAAGACAGGGACGAACACCGGGGAGCTGTTTTTT.